The following is a T cell receptor beta chain sequence with its context. This entry is derived from a study of blood T cells in healthy people across ages. Germline values: CDR1 LGHNA, CDR2 YSLEER. V lost 0 bases to trimming and J lost 7 bases, with 10 bases between them. This CDR3 spans 13 amino acids. A second PCR of about 6 to 12 cycles used a sample-barcoded 5' primer and a J-beta primer mix. TCRdb processed the 5' RACE reads anew with MiXCR; each CDR3 protein has one entry. The sample shows over 1,500,000 distinct CDR3 sequences, less than 50% of them seen only once. This receptor was obtained from a woman aged 35 to 49 in good health. The specimen sequenced was blood. This sequence joins TRBV4-3 and TRBJ2-7, with D unresolved. DNA of the CDR3: TGCGCCAGCAGCCAAGAATCCGGCTTTGAGCAGTACTTC. It yields the protein CASSQESGFEQYF.